This paragraph covers one T cell receptor beta chain sequence. This entry is derived from a study of cytomegalovirus exposure and HLA in healthy donors. Produced via immunoSEQ multiplex PCR; TCRdb's table is partial and in-frame only. This repertoire shows around 100,000 clones, about 85% found once; its top ten account for around 20%. Germline lookup yields CDR1 SGHVS and CDR2 FQNEAQ. This CDR3 comprises 16 residues. Germline trimming cut 4 bases from V and 3 bases from J; bases unmatched to any gene: 8. The chain carries TRBV7-8 and TRBJ2-2; 7 positions agree with TRBD2. Sequencing input: PBMCs. This clonotype was sampled from a man aged 18 to 29 in good health and CMV-seropositive. CDR3 amino acids: CASSYDPGLYTGELFF. The CDR3 bases are TGTGCCAGCAGCTATGACCCGGGACTATACACCGGGGAGCTGTTTTTT.